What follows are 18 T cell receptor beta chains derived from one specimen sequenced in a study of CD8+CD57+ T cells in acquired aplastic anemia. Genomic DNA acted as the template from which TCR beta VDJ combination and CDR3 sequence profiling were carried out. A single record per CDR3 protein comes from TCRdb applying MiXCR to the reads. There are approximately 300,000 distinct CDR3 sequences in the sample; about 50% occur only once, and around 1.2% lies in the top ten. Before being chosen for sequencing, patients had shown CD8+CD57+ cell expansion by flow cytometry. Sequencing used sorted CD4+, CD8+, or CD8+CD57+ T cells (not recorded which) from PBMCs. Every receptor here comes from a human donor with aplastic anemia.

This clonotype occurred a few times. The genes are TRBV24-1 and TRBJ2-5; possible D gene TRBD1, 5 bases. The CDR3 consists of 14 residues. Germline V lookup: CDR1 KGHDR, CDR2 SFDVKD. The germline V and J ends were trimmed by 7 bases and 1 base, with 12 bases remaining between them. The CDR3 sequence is CATSMPGFQETQYF. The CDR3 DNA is TGTGCCACCAGCATGCCAGGGTTCCAAGAGACCCAGTACTTC.

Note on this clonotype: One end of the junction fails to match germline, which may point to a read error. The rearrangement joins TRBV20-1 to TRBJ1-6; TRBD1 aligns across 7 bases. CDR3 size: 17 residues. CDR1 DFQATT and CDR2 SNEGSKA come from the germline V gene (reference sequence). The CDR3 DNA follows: TGCAGTGCTAGTAATCTGGGGGGGCAGGGGGTTAATTCACCCCTCTACTTT. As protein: CSASNLGGQGVNSPLYF.

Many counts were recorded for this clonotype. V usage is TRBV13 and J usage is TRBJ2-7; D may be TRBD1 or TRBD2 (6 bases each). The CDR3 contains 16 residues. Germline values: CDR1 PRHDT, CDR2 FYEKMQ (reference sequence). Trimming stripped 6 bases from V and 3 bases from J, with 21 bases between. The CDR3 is CASSSQGLALDYEQYF. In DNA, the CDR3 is TGTGCCAGCAGTAGTCAGGGGCTAGCGCTCGACTACGAGCAGTACTTC.

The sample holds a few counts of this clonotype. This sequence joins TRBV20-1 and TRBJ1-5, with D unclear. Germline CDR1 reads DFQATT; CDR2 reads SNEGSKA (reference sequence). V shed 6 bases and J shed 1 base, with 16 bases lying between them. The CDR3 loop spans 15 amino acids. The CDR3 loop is CSATPTVLSNQPQHF. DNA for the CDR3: TGCAGTGCGACGCCCACGGTGTTGAGCAATCAGCCCCAGCATTTT.

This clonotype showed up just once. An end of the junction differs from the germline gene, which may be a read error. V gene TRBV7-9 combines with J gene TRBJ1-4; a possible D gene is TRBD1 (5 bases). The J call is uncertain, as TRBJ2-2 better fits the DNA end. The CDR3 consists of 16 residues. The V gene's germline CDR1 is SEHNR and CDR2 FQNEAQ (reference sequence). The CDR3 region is CASSHWSGNLAGELFF. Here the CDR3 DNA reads TGCGCCAGCAGCCACTGGTCAGGGAATCTCGCCGGGGAGCTGTTTTTT.

The CDR3 spells CSVGVGTNTEAFF. The CDR3 DNA sequence: TGCAGCGTTGGGGTGGGCACGAACACTGAAGCTTTCTTT. This chain links TRBV29-1 with TRBJ1-1; D remains unclear. Germline V lookup: CDR1 SQVTM, CDR2 ANQGSEA. The CDR3 is 13 residues long. V was shortened by 4 bases and J by 1 base, with 10 bases between the two germline ends.

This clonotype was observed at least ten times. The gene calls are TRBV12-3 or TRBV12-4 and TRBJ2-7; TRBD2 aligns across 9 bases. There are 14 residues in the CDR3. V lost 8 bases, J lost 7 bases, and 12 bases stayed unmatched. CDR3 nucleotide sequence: TGTGCCAGCGGGGGTAGCGGGAGTATGATGGAGCAGTACTTC. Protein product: CASGGSGSMMEQYF.

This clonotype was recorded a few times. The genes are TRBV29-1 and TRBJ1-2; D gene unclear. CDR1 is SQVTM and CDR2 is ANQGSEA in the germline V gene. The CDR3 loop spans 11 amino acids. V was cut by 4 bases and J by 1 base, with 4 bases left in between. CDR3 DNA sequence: TGCAGCGTTGGACTTAACTATGGCTACACCTTC. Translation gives CSVGLNYGYTF.

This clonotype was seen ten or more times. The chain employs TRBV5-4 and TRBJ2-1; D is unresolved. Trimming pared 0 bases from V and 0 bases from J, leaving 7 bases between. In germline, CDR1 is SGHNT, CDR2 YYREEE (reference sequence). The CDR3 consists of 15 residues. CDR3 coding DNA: TGTGCCAGCAGCTTGGCGGAGCTCTCCTACAATGAGCAGTTCTTC. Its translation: CASSLAELSYNEQFF.

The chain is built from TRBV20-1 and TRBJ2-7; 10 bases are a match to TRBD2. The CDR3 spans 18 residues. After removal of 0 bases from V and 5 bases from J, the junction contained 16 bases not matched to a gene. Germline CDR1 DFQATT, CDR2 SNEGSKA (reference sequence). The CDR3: CSARDESSGGLRLDEQYF. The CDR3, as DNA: TGCAGTGCTAGAGATGAGTCTAGCGGGGGACTCCGCTTGGACGAGCAGTACTTC.

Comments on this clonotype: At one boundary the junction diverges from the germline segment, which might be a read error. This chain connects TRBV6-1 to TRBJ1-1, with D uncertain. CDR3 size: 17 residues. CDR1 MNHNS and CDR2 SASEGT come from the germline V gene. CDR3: CASSLRSFGEMNTEAFF. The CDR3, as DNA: TGTGCCAGCAGTCTCCGTTCCTTCGGTGAGATGAACACTGAAGCCTTCTTT.

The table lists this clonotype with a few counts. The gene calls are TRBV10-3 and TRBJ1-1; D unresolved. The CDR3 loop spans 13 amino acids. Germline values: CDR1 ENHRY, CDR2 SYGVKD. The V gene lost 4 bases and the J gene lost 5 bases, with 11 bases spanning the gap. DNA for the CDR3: TGTGCCATCAGTGTCCGGGAAAAGACTGAAGCTTTCTTT. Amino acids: CAISVREKTEAFF.

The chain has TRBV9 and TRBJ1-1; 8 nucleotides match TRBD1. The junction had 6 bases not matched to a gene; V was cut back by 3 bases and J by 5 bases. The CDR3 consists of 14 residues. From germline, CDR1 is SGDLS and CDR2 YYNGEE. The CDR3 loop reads CASSAPHRGTEAFF. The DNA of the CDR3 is TGTGCCAGCAGCGCACCTCACAGGGGGACTGAAGCTTTCTTT.

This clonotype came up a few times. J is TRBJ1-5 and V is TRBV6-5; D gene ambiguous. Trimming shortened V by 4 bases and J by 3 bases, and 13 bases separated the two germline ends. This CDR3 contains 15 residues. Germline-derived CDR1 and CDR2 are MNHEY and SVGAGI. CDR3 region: CASSFRAENNQPQHF. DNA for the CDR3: TGTGCCAGCAGTTTTAGGGCGGAAAACAATCAGCCCCAGCATTTT.

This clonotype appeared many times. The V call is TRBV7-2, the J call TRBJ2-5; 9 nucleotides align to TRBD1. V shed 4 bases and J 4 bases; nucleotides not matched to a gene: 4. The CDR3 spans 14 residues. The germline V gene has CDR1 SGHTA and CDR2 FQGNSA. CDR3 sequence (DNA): TGTGCCAGCAGCTATGGACAGGGGAGAGAGACCCAGTACTTC. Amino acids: CASSYGQGRETQYF.

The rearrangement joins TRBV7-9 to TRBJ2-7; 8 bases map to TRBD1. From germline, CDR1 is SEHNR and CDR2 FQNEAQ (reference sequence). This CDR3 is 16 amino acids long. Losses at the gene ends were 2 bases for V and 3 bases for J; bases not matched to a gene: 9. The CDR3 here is CASSLNPGQVLYEQYF. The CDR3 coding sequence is TGTGCCAGCAGCTTAAACCCGGGACAGGTCCTCTACGAGCAGTACTTC.

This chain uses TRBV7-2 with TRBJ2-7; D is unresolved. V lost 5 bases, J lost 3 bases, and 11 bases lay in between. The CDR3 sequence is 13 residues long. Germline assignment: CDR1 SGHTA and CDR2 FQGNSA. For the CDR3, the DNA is TGTGCCAGCAGCCCCAGGATGGACTACGAGCAGTACTTC. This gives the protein CASSPRMDYEQYF.

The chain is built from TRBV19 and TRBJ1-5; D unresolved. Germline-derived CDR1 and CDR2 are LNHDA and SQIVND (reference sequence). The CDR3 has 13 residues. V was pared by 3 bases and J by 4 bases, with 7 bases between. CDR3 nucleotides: TGTGCCAGTAGTATCGGAGGAAATCAGCCCCAGCATTTT. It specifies CASSIGGNQPQHF.